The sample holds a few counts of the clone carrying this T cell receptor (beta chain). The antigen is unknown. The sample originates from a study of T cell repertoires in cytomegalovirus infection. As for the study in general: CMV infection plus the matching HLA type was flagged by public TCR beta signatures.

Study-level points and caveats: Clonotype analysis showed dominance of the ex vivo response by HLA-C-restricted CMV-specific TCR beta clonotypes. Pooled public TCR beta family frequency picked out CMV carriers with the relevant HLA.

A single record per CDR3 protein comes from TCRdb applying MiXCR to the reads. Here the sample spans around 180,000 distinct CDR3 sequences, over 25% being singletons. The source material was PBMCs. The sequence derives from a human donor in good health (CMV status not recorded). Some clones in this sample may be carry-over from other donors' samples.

CDR3 nucleotides: TGTGCCAGCAGCTTAGTATCGGCTAGCGGGGGGGCCGGATCCTACGAGCAGTACTTC. Its translation: CASSLVSASGGAGSYEQYF. The chain recombines TRBV7-2 with TRBJ2-7; 12 nucleotides line up with TRBD2. Germline V gene data show CDR1 as SGHTA and CDR2 as FQGNSA. CDR3 length: 19 residues. V gave up 1 base and J gave up 1 base; unmatched junction bases: 11.